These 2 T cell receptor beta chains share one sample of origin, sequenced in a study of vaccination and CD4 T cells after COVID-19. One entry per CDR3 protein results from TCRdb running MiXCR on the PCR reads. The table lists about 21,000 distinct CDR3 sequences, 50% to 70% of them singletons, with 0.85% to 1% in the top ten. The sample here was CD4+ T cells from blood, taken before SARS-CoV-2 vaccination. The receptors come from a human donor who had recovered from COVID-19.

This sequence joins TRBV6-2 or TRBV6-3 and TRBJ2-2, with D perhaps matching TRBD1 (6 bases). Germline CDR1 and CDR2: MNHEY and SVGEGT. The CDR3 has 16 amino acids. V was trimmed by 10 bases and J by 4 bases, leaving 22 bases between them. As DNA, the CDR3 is TGTGCCATCATGCCCACAGGGCGTGGTAGCACCGGGGAGCTGTTTTTT. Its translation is CAIMPTGRGSTGELFF.

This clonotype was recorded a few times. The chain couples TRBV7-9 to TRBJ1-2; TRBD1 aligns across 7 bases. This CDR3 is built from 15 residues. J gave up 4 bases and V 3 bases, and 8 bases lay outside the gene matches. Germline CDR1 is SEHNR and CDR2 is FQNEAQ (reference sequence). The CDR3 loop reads CASSFLTGNGYGYTF. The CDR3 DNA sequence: TGTGCCAGCAGCTTTTTGACAGGGAATGGCTATGGCTACACCTTC.